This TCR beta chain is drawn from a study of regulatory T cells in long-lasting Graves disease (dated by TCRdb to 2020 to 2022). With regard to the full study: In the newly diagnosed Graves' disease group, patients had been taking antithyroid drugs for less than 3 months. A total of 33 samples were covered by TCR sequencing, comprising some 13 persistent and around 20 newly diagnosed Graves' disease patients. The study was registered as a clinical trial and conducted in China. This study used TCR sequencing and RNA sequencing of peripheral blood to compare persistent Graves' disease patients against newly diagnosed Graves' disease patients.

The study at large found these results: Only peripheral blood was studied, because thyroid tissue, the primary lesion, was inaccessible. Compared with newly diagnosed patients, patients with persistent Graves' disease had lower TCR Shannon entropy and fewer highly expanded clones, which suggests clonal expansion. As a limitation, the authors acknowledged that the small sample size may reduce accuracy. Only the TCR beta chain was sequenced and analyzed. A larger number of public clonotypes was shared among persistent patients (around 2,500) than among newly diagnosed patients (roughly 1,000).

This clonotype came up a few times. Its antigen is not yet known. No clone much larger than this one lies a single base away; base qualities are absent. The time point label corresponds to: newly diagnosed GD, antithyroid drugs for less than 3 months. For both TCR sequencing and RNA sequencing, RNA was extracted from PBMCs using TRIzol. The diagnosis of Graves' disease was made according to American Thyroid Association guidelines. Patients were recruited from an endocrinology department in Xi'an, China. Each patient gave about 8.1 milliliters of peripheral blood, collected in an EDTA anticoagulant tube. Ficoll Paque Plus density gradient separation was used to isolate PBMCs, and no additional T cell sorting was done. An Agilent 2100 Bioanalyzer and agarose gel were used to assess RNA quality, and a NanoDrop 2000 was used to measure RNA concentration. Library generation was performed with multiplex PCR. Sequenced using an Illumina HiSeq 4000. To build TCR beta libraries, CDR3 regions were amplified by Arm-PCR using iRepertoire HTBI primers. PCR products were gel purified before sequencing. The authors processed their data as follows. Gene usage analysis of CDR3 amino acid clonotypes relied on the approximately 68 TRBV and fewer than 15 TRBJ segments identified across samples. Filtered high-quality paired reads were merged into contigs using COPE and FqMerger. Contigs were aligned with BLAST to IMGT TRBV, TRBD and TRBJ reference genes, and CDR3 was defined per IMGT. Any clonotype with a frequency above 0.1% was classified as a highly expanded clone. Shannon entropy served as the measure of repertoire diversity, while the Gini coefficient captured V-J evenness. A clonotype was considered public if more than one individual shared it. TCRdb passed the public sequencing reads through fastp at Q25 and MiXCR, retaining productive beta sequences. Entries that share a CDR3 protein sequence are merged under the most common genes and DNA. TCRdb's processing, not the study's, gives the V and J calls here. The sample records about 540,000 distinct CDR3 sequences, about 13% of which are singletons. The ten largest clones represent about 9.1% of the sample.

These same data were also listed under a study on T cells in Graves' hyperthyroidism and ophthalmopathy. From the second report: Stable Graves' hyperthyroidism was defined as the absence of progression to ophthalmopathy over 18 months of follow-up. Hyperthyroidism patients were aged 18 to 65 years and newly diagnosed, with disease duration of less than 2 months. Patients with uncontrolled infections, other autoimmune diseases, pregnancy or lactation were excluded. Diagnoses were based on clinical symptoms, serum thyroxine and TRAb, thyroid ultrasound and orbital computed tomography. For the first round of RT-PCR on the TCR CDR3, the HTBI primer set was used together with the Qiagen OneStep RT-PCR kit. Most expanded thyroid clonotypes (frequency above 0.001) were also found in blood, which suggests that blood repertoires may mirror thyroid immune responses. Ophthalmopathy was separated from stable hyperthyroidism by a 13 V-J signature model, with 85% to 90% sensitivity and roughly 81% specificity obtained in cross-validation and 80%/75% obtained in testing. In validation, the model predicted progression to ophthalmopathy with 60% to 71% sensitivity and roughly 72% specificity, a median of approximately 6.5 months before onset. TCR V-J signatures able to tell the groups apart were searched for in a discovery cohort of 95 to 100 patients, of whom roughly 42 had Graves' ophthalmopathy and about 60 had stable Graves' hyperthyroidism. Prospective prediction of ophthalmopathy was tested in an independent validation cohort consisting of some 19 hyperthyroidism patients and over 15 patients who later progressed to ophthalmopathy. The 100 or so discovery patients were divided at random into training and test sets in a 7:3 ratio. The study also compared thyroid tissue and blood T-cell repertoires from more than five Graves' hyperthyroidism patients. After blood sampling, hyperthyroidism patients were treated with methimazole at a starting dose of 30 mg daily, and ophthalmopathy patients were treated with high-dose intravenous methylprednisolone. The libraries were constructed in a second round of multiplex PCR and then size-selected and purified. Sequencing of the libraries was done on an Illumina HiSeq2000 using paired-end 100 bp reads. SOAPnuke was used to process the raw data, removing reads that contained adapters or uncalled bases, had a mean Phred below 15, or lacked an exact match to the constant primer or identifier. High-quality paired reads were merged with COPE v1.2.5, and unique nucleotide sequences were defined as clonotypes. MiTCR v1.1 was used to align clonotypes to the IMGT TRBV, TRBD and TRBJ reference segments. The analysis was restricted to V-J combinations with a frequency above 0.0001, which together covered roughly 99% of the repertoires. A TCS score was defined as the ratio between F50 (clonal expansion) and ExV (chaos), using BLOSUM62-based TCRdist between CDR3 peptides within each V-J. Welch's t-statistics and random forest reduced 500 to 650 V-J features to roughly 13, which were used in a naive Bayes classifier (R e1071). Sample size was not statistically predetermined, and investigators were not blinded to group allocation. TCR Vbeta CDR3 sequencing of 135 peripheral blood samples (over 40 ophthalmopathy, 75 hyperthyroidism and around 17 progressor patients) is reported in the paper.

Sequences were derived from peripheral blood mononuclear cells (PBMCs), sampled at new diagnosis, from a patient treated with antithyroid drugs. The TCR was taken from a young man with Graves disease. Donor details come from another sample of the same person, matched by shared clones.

Here is the DNA: TGCAGCGGTACCTGGGGGGCGCGTCCATATGAGCAGTTCTTC. This encodes CSGTWGARPYEQFF. Recombination connected TRBV29-1 to TRBJ2-1; the D gene is perhaps TRBD1 or TRBD2, each of them matching over 6 bases. V was cut back by 7 bases and J by 8 bases, leaving a gap of 21 bases between them. In the germline V gene, CDR1 corresponds to SQVTM and CDR2 to ANQGSEA. The CDR3 sequence holds 14 residues, the cysteine and phenylalanine included. Left in the record is the CDR3 DNA by itself, 42 bases read in frame from the first base.